This paragraph covers one T cell receptor beta chain sequence. What it binds is not known. This entry comes from a study of T cells expressing NK-cell markers. Study information: Investigators obtained TCR beta repertoires from sorted CD3+CD56+NKG2C+, CD3+CD56+NKG2C- and CD3+CD56-NKG2C+ T cells. Of eight sequenced donors, seven were HCMV-seropositive and one HCMV-seronegative. Overall study results and limits: Top CD8+ clonotypes included the dominant CD3+CD56+NKG2C+ clonotypes in a handful of donors.

The cDNA for TCR beta came from 5'RACE template switching with UMIs. TCRdb processed the 5' RACE reads again and assigns one entry to each CDR3 protein, with no DNA. The listing contains over 150,000 distinct CDR3 sequences. CDR1 is LGHDT, CDR2 YNNKEL, per germline (reference sequence). CDR3 length: 16 residues. The receptor comes from a woman in her fifties or sixties in good health. Material: blood T cells: a sorted CD56 or NKG2C T cell subset, CD4+ or CD8+ T cells, or bulk PBMC T cells (not recorded which). The chain uses TRBV3-1 and TRBJ2-1; as DNA is missing, the TRBD1 call by TCRdb cannot be tested. The CDR3 sequence: CASSPLNRGISNEQFF.